The 25 T cell receptor beta chains below all came from one sample that was sequenced in a study of T cell repertoires in ileal Crohn's disease. Sequenced by immunoSEQ multiplex PCR; TCRdb stores in-frame clones only, minus some. The data contain about 12,000 clones, around 86% of them singletons. Sample time point: neoterminal ileum biopsy at postoperative endoscopy, about 6 months after surgery. Material: ileal tissue. Receptor source: an adult with Crohn's disease.

This clone was seen a single time. The CDR3 coding sequence is TGTGCCAGCAGGGAGGAGGTCAATGAGCAGTTCTTC. This gives the protein CASREEVNEQFF. This chain uses TRBV25-1 with TRBJ2-1; D is perhaps TRBD2 (5 bases). Deletions cut 6 bases from V and 6 bases from J, with 9 bases between. Germline V CDR1 and CDR2: MGHDK, SYGVNS. The CDR3 is 12 residues long.

The CDR3: CASSLSIGTGNWKTQYF. The CDR3 DNA reads as TGTGCCAGCAGCTTATCTATCGGGACAGGGAACTGGAAGACCCAGTACTTC. The chain uses TRBV7-9 and TRBJ2-5, with TRBD1 identical over 9 bases. Germline assignment: CDR1 SEHNR and CDR2 FQNEAQ (reference sequence). Unmatched junction bases numbered 13, after V lost 2 bases and J lost 6 bases. The CDR3 is 17 amino acids.

V is TRBV6-1 and J is TRBJ2-3, with 9 bases lining up with TRBD1. This CDR3 comprises 15 residues. Germline V gives CDR1 MNHNS, CDR2 SASEGT. V was clipped by 4 bases and J by 4 bases; unmatched bases: 6. CDR3 DNA sequence: TGTGCCAGCAGTGGAACAGGGGGCAGCGCAGATACGCAGTATTTT. This translates into CASSGTGGSADTQYF.

This clone was seen more than once but under ten times. The gene calls are TRBV7-2 and TRBJ1-5, with TRBD1 matching over 7 bases. V lost 2 bases to trimming and J lost 5 bases; unmatched junction nucleotides: 0. The CDR3 is made up of 13 amino acids. Germline assignment: CDR1 SGHTA and CDR2 FQGNSA. This chain's CDR3 is CASSLQGDQPQHF. CDR3 in DNA: TGTGCCAGCAGCTTACAGGGGGATCAGCCCCAGCATTTT.

V and J are TRBV2 and TRBJ2-5, with 10 bases identical to TRBD2. V was pared by 10 bases and J by 4 bases, with 9 bases of the junction left unmatched. This CDR3 contains 14 residues. Germline V gene lookup returns CDR1 SNHLY and CDR2 FYNNEI. CDR3 in DNA: TGTGCCACCCTAGCGGGGGTTTTTGGAGAGACCCAGTACTTC. This sequence encodes CATLAGVFGETQYF.

The gene calls are TRBV28 and TRBJ1-5, with TRBD1 as a possible D gene (6 bases). This CDR3 is built from 15 residues. Germline V CDR1 and CDR2: MDHEN, SYDVKM. Trimming cost V 2 bases and J 7 bases, with 15 bases left between them. The chain's CDR3 is CASSLMRTVQQPQHF. As DNA, the CDR3 is TGTGCCAGCAGTTTAATGAGGACAGTCCAGCAGCCCCAGCATTTT. Drawing the rest from reference TRBV28 and TRBJ1-5, the complete variable domain is DVKVTQSSRYLVKRTGEKVFLECVQDMDHENMFWYRQDPGLGLRLIYFSYDVKMKEKGDIPEGYSVSREKKERFSLILESASTNQTSMYLCASSLMRTVQQPQHFGDGTRLSIL.

The chain uses TRBV27 and TRBJ2-1; D is perhaps TRBD2 (5 bases). The CDR3 covers 15 residues. V was clipped by 6 bases and J by 1 base, with 13 bases between them. The germline V gene has CDR1 MNHEY and CDR2 SMNVEV (reference sequence). The CDR3 DNA reads as TGTGCCAGCAGCTCATTAGGGAGTTCCTACAATGAGCAGTTCTTC. Its protein product is CASSSLGSSYNEQFF.

V gene TRBV6-1 combines with J gene TRBJ1-1; 7 bases are a match to TRBD1. J gave up 5 bases and V 6 bases, and 6 bases lay outside the gene matches. The CDR3 consists of 13 residues. Germline V gene sequence: CDR1 MNHNS, CDR2 SASEGT. This CDR3 is CASSPQGRTEAFF. The CDR3 DNA reads TGTGCCAGCAGCCCACAGGGGAGGACTGAAGCTTTCTTT.

This clone occurred a few times. This chain joins TRBV30 and TRBJ2-1; D perhaps matches TRBD2 (5 bases). Trimming removed 1 base from V and 5 bases from J, with 12 bases in between. Germline V lookup: CDR1 GTSNPN, CDR2 SVGIG (reference sequence). The length of the CDR3 is 14 residues. The CDR3 bases are TGTGCCTGGAGTGATAGCGACTACGACAATGAGCAGTTCTTC. It translates to CAWSDSDYDNEQFF.

This chain links TRBV29-1 with TRBJ1-4, with 7 nucleotides matching TRBD1. The CDR3 has 13 residues. Germline loops: CDR1 SQVTM, CDR2 ANQGSEA. Germline trimming cut 7 bases from V and 4 bases from J; bases unmatched to any gene: 6. The CDR3 DNA reads TGCAGCGCTGGGACAGAATATAATGAAAAACTGTTTTTT. Amino acid sequence: CSAGTEYNEKLFF.

The J gene is TRBJ1-1, the V gene TRBV27, with TRBD1 matching over 7 bases. V dropped 6 bases and J dropped 0; count of bases not matched to a gene: 16. This CDR3 spans 18 amino acids. Germline CDR1 and CDR2: MNHEY and SMNVEV (reference sequence). The CDR3 sequence is CASRMITGARLMNTEAFF. CDR3 DNA sequence: TGTGCCAGCAGAATGATCACAGGGGCCCGCCTAATGAACACTGAAGCTTTCTTT.

The CDR3 bases are TGTGCCTGGAGCCGCCGGGTATGGGGCTCCGAAGCTTTCTTT. Protein: CAWSRRVWGSEAFF. V and J are TRBV30 and TRBJ1-1; possibly TRBD1 for D (5 bases). The CDR3 is made up of 14 amino acids. V was shortened by 3 bases and J by 8 bases, with 19 bases between the two germline ends. Germline V lookup: CDR1 GTSNPN, CDR2 SVGIG (reference sequence). Using reference TRBV30 and TRBJ1-1 for the parts outside the CDR3, the full variable domain is SQTIHQWPATLVQPVGSPLSLECTVEGTSNPNLYWYRQAAGRGLQLLFYSVGIGQISSEVPQNLSASRPQDRQFILSSKKLLLSDSGFYLCAWSRRVWGSEAFFGQGTRLTVV.

V and J are TRBV5-1 and TRBJ1-3; no clear D. The V gene lost 4 bases and the J gene lost 3 bases, with 8 bases spanning the gap. Germline V gives CDR1 SGHRS, CDR2 YFSETQ. CDR3 size: 13 residues. The CDR3 spells CASSQGSGNTIYF. CDR3 in DNA: TGCGCCAGCAGCCAAGGGAGTGGAAACACCATATATTTT. Full variable domain (missing parts from reference TRBV5-1 and TRBJ1-3): KAGVTQTPRYLIKTRGQQVTLSCSPISGHRSVSWYQQTPGQGLQFLFEYFSETQRNKGNFPGRFSGRQFSNSRSEMNVSTLELGDSALYLCASSQGSGNTIYFGEGSWLTVV.

This clone was seen only a few times. V is TRBV5-6 and J is TRBJ2-6; D not certain. This CDR3 contains 14 residues. The germline V and J ends were trimmed by 0 bases and 4 bases, with 5 bases remaining between them. Germline V CDR1 and CDR2: SGHDT, YYEEEE. In DNA form, the CDR3 reads TGTGCCAGCAGCTTGGCAGTCGGGGCCAACGTCCTGACTTTC. Its protein product is CASSLAVGANVLTF.

The chain is built from TRBV4-1 and TRBJ2-2; maybe TRBD2 (6 bases). V lost 4 bases and J 4 bases, leaving 10 bases between the germline ends. The CDR3 spans 14 residues. The germline V gene has CDR1 MGHRA and CDR2 YSYEKL. The CDR3 loop is CASSPWEATGELFF. CDR3 DNA sequence: TGCGCCAGCAGCCCATGGGAGGCCACCGGGGAGCTGTTTTTT.

This sequence joins TRBV2 and TRBJ1-6; 10 bases are shared with TRBD1. CDR1 and CDR2 (germline): SNHLY, FYNNEI. This CDR3 has 14 amino acids. V was pared by 4 bases and J by 9 bases, with 3 bases of the junction left unmatched. CDR3 sequence reads: CASSAGTGVSPLHF. CDR3 DNA sequence: TGTGCCAGCAGTGCCGGGACAGGGGTTTCACCCCTCCACTTT.

This clone is a singleton in its sample. This chain links TRBV4-1 with TRBJ1-4; 8 positions agree with TRBD1. CDR1 is MGHRA and CDR2 is YSYEKL in the germline V gene. This CDR3 spans 17 amino acids. J lost 0 bases, V lost 4 bases, and 7 bases had no gene match. CDR3 in DNA: TGCGCCAGCAGCCCCAGGGGGCAAACCTCAACTAATGAAAAACTGTTTTTT. Encoded protein: CASSPRGQTSTNEKLFF.

The V call is TRBV27, the J call TRBJ1-2, with 7 bases lining up with TRBD1. V was pared by 4 bases and J by 1 base, with 6 bases of the junction left unmatched. Germline V gives CDR1 MNHEY, CDR2 SMNVEV (reference sequence). This CDR3 spans 15 amino acids. The CDR3 coding sequence is TGTGCCAGCAGTTCCCGACAGGGACTTAACTATGGCTACACCTTC. Amino acids: CASSSRQGLNYGYTF.

The chain recombines TRBV7-9 with TRBJ2-7; D is possibly TRBD1 (6 bases). The germline CDR1 and CDR2 sequences are SEHNR and FQNEAQ (reference sequence). This CDR3 is built from 14 residues. V was shortened by 1 base and J by 2 bases, with 9 bases between the two germline ends. The CDR3 DNA reads as TGTGCCAGCAGCTTAGTTGGGGGCCCCTACGAGCAGTACTTC. This encodes CASSLVGGPYEQYF.

The CDR3 region has the DNA TGTGCCAGCAGCCCCTCCAGCACAGATACGCAGTATTTT. Encoded protein: CASSPSSTDTQYF. The V and J genes are TRBV14 and TRBJ2-3; D remains ambiguous. The V end was cut by 4 bases, the J end by 0 bases, with 5 bases between. The CDR3 sequence is 13 residues long. Per the germline V gene, CDR1 is SGHDN and CDR2 is FVKESK.

The CDR3 loop is CASSLALGARSYEQYF. The CDR3 DNA sequence: TGCGCCAGCAGCTTGGCGCTGGGGGCTCGGTCCTACGAGCAGTACTTC. V is TRBV5-1 and J is TRBJ2-7; a possible D gene is TRBD1 (6 bases). V lost 0 bases and J lost 1, with 14 bases in between. CDR3 length: 16 amino acids. Germline lookup yields CDR1 SGHRS and CDR2 YFSETQ.

The gene calls are TRBV5-1 and TRBJ2-2; 9 nucleotides align to TRBD1. The CDR3 runs to 16 residues. The germline V gene encodes CDR1 SGHRS and CDR2 YFSETQ. V shed 0 bases and J 1 base; nucleotides not matched to a gene: 1. CDR3 amino acids: CASSLDRGLNTGELFF. The CDR3, as DNA: TGCGCCAGCAGCTTGGACAGGGGGCTGAACACCGGGGAGCTGTTTTTT.

This chain uses TRBV6-4 with TRBJ2-7, with 11 positions matching TRBD1. From germline, CDR1 is MRHNA and CDR2 SNTAGT. After removal of 0 bases from V and 7 bases from J, the junction contained 5 bases not matched to a gene. The CDR3 is made up of 15 amino acids. The chain's CDR3 is CASSDSGDRGGEQYF. The CDR3, as DNA: TGTGCCAGCAGTGACTCGGGGGACAGGGGGGGAGAGCAGTACTTC.

V usage is TRBV6-5 and J usage is TRBJ2-7, with TRBD1 identical over 9 bases. The V gene end was trimmed by 6 bases and the J gene end by 2 bases; junction bases not matched to a gene: 8. This CDR3 region has 15 residues. The germline gives CDR1 MNHEY, CDR2 SVGAGI. The CDR3 nucleotides are TGTGCCAGCAGCGCCAGGACAGGGGCCCCCTACGAGCAGTACTTC. It is translated as CASSARTGAPYEQYF.

This chain links TRBV6-5 with TRBJ2-2; D unclear. The CDR3 consists of 14 residues. V was trimmed by 5 bases and J by 4 bases, leaving 11 bases between them. CDR1 is MNHEY, CDR2 SVGAGI, per germline. CDR3 sequence (DNA): TGTGCCAGCAGTCCCTGGGCGTCCACCGGGGAGCTGTTTTTT. It yields the protein CASSPWASTGELFF.